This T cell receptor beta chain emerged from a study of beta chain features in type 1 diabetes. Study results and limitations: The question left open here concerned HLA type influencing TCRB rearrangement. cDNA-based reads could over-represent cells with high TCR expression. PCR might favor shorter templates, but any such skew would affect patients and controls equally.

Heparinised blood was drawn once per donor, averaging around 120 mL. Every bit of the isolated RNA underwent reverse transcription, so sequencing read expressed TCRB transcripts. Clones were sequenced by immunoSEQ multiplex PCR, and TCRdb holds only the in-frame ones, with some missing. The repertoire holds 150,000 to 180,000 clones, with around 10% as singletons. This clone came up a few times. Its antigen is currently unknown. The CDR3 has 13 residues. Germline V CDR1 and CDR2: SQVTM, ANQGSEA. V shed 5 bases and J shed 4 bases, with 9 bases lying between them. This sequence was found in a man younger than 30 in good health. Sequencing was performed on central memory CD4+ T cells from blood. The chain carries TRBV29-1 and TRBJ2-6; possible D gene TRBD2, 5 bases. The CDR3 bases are TGCAGCGTTACGGGAACCGGGGCCAACGTCCTGACTTTC. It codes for CSVTGTGANVLTF.